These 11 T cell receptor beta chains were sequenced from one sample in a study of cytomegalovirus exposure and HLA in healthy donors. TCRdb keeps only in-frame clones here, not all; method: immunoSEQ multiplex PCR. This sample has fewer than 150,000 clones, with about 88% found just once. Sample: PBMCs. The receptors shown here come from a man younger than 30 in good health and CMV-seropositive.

CDR3 residues: CASSIVGATASLNTGELFF. Here the CDR3 DNA reads TGTGCCAGTAGTATAGTAGGGGCGACCGCCTCCCTAAACACCGGGGAGCTGTTTTTT. This chain links TRBV19 with TRBJ2-2; D is perhaps TRBD1 (5 bases). This CDR3 is built from 19 residues. Between the trimmed V and J ends, which lost 1 base and 2 bases, there was a span of 20 bases. The germline V gene has CDR1 LNHDA and CDR2 SQIVND (reference sequence).

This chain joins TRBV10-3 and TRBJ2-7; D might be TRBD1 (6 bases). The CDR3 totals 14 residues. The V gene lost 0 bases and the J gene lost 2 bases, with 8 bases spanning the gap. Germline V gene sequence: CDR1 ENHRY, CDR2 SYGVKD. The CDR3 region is CAISESDRTYEQYF. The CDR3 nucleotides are TGTGCCATCAGTGAGTCAGACAGGACCTACGAGCAGTACTTC.

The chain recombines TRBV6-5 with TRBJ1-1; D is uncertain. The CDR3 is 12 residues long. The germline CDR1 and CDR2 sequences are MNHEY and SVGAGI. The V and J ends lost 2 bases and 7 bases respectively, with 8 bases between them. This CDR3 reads CASSYLPGEAFF. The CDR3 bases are TGTGCCAGCAGTTACCTGCCAGGTGAAGCTTTCTTT.

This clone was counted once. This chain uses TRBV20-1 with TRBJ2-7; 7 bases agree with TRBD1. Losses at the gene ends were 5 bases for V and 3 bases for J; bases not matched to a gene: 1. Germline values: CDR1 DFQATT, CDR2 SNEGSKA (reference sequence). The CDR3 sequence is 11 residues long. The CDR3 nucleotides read TGCAGTGCTGGGACAGACTACGAGCAGTACTTC. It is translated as CSAGTDYEQYF.

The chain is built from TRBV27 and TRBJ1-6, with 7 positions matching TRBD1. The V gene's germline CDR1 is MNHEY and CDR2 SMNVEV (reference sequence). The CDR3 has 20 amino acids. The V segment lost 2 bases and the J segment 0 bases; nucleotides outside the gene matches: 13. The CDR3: CASSLTDRARLSSYNSPLHF. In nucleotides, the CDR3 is TGTGCCAGCAGTTTAACCGACAGGGCGAGATTAAGCTCCTATAATTCACCCCTCCACTTT.

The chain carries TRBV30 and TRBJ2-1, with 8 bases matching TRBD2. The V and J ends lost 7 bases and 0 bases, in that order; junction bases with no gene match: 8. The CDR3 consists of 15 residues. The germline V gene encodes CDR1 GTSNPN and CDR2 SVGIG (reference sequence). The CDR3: CAFLPGGGSYNEQFF. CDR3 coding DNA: TGTGCCTTCCTCCCCGGGGGGGGCTCCTACAATGAGCAGTTCTTC.

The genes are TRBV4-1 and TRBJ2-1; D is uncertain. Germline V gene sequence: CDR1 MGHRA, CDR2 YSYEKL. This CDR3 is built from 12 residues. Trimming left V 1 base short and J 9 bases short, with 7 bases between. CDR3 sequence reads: CASSQGGGEQFF. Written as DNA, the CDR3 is TGCGCCAGCAGCCAAGGCGGTGGTGAGCAGTTCTTC.

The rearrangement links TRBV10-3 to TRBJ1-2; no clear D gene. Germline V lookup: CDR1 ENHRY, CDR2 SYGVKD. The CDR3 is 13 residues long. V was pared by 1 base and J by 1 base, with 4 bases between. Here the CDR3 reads CAISEWSNYGYTF. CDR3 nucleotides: TGTGCCATCAGTGAGTGGAGTAACTATGGCTACACCTTC.

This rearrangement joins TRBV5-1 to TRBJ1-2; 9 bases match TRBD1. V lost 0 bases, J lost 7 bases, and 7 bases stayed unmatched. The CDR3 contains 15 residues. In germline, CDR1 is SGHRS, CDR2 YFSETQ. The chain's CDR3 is CASSLATGQGVGYTF. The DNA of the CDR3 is TGCGCCAGCAGCTTGGCCACGGGACAGGGAGTTGGCTACACCTTC.

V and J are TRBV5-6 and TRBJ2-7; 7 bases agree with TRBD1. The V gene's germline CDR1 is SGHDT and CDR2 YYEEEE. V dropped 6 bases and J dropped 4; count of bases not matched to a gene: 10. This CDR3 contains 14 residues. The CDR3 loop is CASTQTGTSYEQYF. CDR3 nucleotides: TGTGCCAGCACCCAGACAGGGACCTCGTACGAGCAGTACTTC.

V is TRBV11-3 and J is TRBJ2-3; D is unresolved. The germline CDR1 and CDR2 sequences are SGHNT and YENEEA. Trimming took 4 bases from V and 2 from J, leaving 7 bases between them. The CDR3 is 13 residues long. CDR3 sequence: CASSSRHTDTQYF. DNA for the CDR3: TGTGCCAGCAGCTCCCGACACACAGATACGCAGTATTTT.